This TCR beta chain is from a study of T cell repertoires in cytomegalovirus infection. About the research overall: Matching HLA type and CMV infection were both indicated by public TCR beta signatures. Findings and caveats of the study: CMV carriers having the relevant HLA were flagged by cumulative public TCR beta family frequency. HLA-C-restricted CMV-specific TCR beta clonotypes prevailed in the ex vivo response.

TCRdb used MiXCR to reprocess the reads, holding one entry per CDR3 protein. The sample lists roughly 630,000 distinct CDR3 sequences, roughly a quarter seen once, with roughly 8% in the top ten. For this clonotype: Antigen specificity is unknown.

The germline V and J ends were trimmed by 2 bases and 8 bases, with 10 bases remaining between them. CDR3 length: 14 residues. Germline CDR1 SGHTA, CDR2 FQGNSA. This receptor was obtained from a human donor in good health (CMV status not recorded). Some clones in this sample may be carry-over from other donors' samples. The J gene is TRBJ1-6, the V gene TRBV7-2, with D perhaps matching TRBD1 (5 bases). Source material: CD8+ T cells from PBMCs. CDR3 region: CASSLRQGDSPLHF. In DNA form, the CDR3 reads TGTGCCAGCAGCTTACGTCAGGGAGATTCACCCCTCCACTTT.